Following are 27 T cell receptor beta chains from one sample sequenced in a study of CD8 T cells in ankylosing spondylitis. Study outcomes and limitations: Typical of ankylosing spondylitis blood, it appeared, was a TCR beta motif of fewer than ten highly homologous variants.

Each CDR3 protein is one row after TCRdb ran MiXCR on the 5' RACE reads. This sample has approximately 500,000 distinct CDR3 sequences; roughly an eighth occur once, and the top ten carry around 6.8%. Their antigens remain unidentified. Input material: blood, either unsorted or a sorted T cell fraction (not recorded which). These receptors were collected from a male donor with ankylosing spondylitis.

The rearrangement uses TRBV6-1 and TRBJ2-7, with D possibly being TRBD1 (6 bases). There are 13 residues in the CDR3. The germline V gene encodes CDR1 MNHNS and CDR2 SASEGT. Here the CDR3 reads CASSEFVRAGAAV. The CDR3, as DNA: TGTGCCAGCAGTGAGTTCGTCCGTGCAGGGGCCGCCGTC.

This clonotype was counted only a few times. The chain couples TRBV15 to TRBJ1-2, with unresolved D. V shed 5 bases and J shed 3 bases, with 16 bases lying between them. The CDR3 has 15 residues. Germline loops: CDR1 LNHNV, CDR2 YYDKDF (reference sequence). The CDR3 DNA reads as TGTGCCACCAGCGGGTGGAGCCTTCAAGACTATGGCTACACCTTC. Amino acid sequence: CATSGWSLQDYGYTF.

This clonotype has just a few counts. This chain joins TRBV5-1 and TRBJ2-1; 7 positions match TRBD1. Germline CDR1 and CDR2: SGHRS and YFSETQ. The CDR3 runs 15 residues. With V trimmed by 4 bases and J by 7 bases, 11 bases remained unmatched. CDR3 region: CASSTEGGWGNEQFF. CDR3 coding DNA: TGCGCCAGCAGCACCGAAGGGGGCTGGGGTAATGAGCAGTTCTTC.

Many counts were recorded for this clonotype. The chain carries TRBV20-1 and TRBJ2-1; 8 bases fit TRBD2. Trimming cost V 1 base and J 6 bases; bases outside gene matches: 8. This CDR3 spans 15 amino acids. Germline V gene lookup returns CDR1 DFQATT and CDR2 SNEGSKA (reference sequence). The CDR3 sequence: CSARALSSGFNEQFF. The CDR3 DNA sequence: TGCAGTGCTAGAGCTTTGTCTAGCGGGTTCAATGAGCAGTTCTTC.

V usage is TRBV20-1 and J usage is TRBJ2-4; unclear D gene. The CDR3 extends over 16 amino acids. CDR1 DFQATT and CDR2 SNEGSKA come from the germline V gene (reference sequence). Trimming removed 2 bases from V and 0 bases from J, with 14 bases in between. The CDR3 protein is CSARSRLELAKNIQYF. The CDR3 region has the DNA TGCAGTGCTAGAAGTCGCCTAGAACTAGCCAAAAACATTCAGTACTTC.

This clonotype has a handful of counts. The DNA of the CDR3 is TGTGCCAGCAGCCAGGGGGCAGGAAACAATCAGCCCCAGCATTTT. This gives the protein CASSQGAGNNQPQHF. This chain links TRBV7-2 with TRBJ1-5, with 8 nucleotides matching TRBD1. CDR1 is SGHTA, CDR2 FQGNSA, per germline. The V gene end was trimmed by 5 bases and the J gene end by 3 bases; junction bases not matched to a gene: 6. The CDR3 loop spans 15 amino acids.

The chain combines TRBV6-1 with TRBJ1-1; 10 bases align to TRBD1. CDR1 is MNHNS, CDR2 SASEGT, per germline. The V and J ends lost 6 bases and 4 bases, in that order; junction bases with no gene match: 8. The length of the CDR3 is 15 residues. The CDR3 region is CASSLTGTGVTEAFF. DNA of the CDR3: TGTGCCAGCAGCCTGACCGGGACAGGGGTCACTGAAGCTTTCTTT.

This clonotype has ten or more counts. V gene TRBV4-1 combines with J gene TRBJ2-1; tentatively, D is TRBD2 (6 bases). This CDR3 region has 16 residues. Germline V gene lookup returns CDR1 MGHRA and CDR2 YSYEKL. V dropped 4 bases and J dropped 4 bases, with 17 bases sitting between them. The CDR3 reads CASSRRGGASYNEQFF. In DNA form, the CDR3 reads TGCGCCAGCAGCCGAAGAGGAGGGGCGTCGTACAATGAGCAGTTCTTC.

The chain has TRBV6-1 and TRBJ2-2; 9 positions match TRBD2. Germline V gene sequence: CDR1 MNHNS, CDR2 SASEGT. V trimming: 4 bases; J trimming: 4 bases; junction bases outside the gene matches: 4. The length of the CDR3 is 15 residues. Written as DNA, the CDR3 is TGTGCCAGCAGTGCCCTAGCGGGACTCACCGGGGAGCTGTTTTTT. It codes for CASSALAGLTGELFF.

This chain uses TRBV3-1 with TRBJ2-2, with 7 bases fitting TRBD2. Losses at the gene ends were 5 bases for V and 0 bases for J; bases not matched to a gene: 6. Germline CDR1 and CDR2: LGHDT and YNNKEL (reference sequence). The CDR3 extends over 16 amino acids. The CDR3 DNA reads as TGTGCCAGCAGCTATCTAGCGGAGACGAACACCGGGGAGCTGTTTTTT. Its translation is CASSYLAETNTGELFF.

On this clonotype itself: Mismatch with germline at one junction end may stem from a read error. The chain combines TRBV2 with TRBJ2-3, with 8 bases lining up with TRBD2. Germline lookup yields CDR1 SNHLY and CDR2 FYNNEI. The length of the CDR3 is 15 residues. The CDR3 loop reads CASSDIGGGTDSQYF. CDR3 in DNA: TGTGCCAGCAGTGACATCGGGGGGGGCACAGATTCGCAGTATTTT.

This clonotype was recorded a few times. The chain carries TRBV27 and TRBJ2-5, with 10 positions matching TRBD1. The V gene end was trimmed by 4 bases and the J gene end by 2 bases; junction bases not matched to a gene: 7. Germline CDR1 reads MNHEY; CDR2 reads SMNVEV (reference sequence). CDR3 length: 16 residues. The CDR3 sequence: CASSWLGTGDQETQYF. The CDR3 DNA follows: TGTGCCAGCAGTTGGCTGGGGACAGGGGATCAAGAGACCCAGTACTTC.

The chain employs TRBV30 and TRBJ1-4, with D maybe TRBD1 (6 bases). Trimming took 0 bases from V and 8 from J, leaving 10 bases between them. Germline CDR1 is GTSNPN and CDR2 is SVGIG (reference sequence). The CDR3 totals 13 residues. CDR3 protein: CAWSVAGVEKLFF. The CDR3 bases are TGTGCCTGGAGTGTTGCAGGGGTCGAAAAACTGTTTTTT.

The chain joins TRBV24-1 to TRBJ2-1, with TRBD1 matching 10 bases. There are 16 residues in the CDR3. Trimming cost V 2 bases and J 8 bases; bases outside gene matches: 8. In germline, CDR1 is KGHDR, CDR2 SFDVKD. CDR3 nucleotide sequence: TGTGCCACCAGTGATTATCCGGGACAGGGGCACGATGAGCAGTTCTTC. Amino acid sequence: CATSDYPGQGHDEQFF.

The chain joins TRBV20-1 to TRBJ1-2; 7 nucleotides align to TRBD1. This CDR3 is built from 14 residues. The germline CDR1 and CDR2 sequences are DFQATT and SNEGSKA (reference sequence). The V segment lost 4 bases and the J segment 3 bases; nucleotides outside the gene matches: 8. Here the CDR3 reads CSAIAGQYDYGYTF. CDR3 DNA: TGCAGTGCTATAGCGGGACAGTATGACTATGGCTACACCTTC.

This clonotype turned up a few times. The chain couples TRBV11-3 to TRBJ1-1; 7 bases map to TRBD1. Germline CDR1 and CDR2: SGHNT and YENEEA. There are 14 residues in the CDR3. Trimming took 5 bases from V and 1 from J; bases not matched to a gene: 4. The CDR3 protein is CASSMNRGNTEAFF. The CDR3 region has the DNA TGTGCCAGCAGCATGAACAGGGGGAACACTGAAGCTTTCTTT.

This clonotype was seen a few times. This sequence joins TRBV29-1 and TRBJ2-4, with D possibly being TRBD1 or TRBD2 (5 bases each). Trimming removed 1 base at V and 1 base at J, with 11 bases between. Germline V gives CDR1 SQVTM, CDR2 ANQGSEA. This CDR3 is 15 amino acids long. Here the CDR3 DNA reads TGCAGCGTTGAAGGGGGGAGAGCTGCCAAAAACATTCAGTACTTC. Translation: CSVEGGRAAKNIQYF.

This clonotype was observed at least ten times. V is TRBV7-9 and J is TRBJ2-7, with D possibly TRBD2 on 6 matching bases. This CDR3 spans 14 amino acids. The V and J ends lost 3 bases and 4 bases respectively, with 13 bases between them. In germline, CDR1 is SEHNR, CDR2 FQNEAQ (reference sequence). CDR3 sequence reads: CASSFGGIGYEQYF. The DNA of the CDR3 is TGTGCCAGCAGCTTTGGCGGGATAGGGTACGAGCAGTACTTC.

The chain couples TRBV11-2 to TRBJ2-1; TRBD1 aligns across 8 bases. There are 13 residues in the CDR3. CDR1 is SGHAT and CDR2 is FQNNGV in the germline V gene. V shed 5 bases, J shed 7 bases, and the junction held 4 bases outside the gene matches. CDR3 residues: CASSRTGRNEQFF. CDR3 nucleotide sequence: TGTGCCAGCAGCCGGACAGGGAGGAATGAGCAGTTCTTC.

This chain uses TRBV12-3 or TRBV12-4 with TRBJ2-1; no firm D call. V was shortened by 4 bases and J by 0 bases, with 13 bases between the two germline ends. The CDR3 spans 16 residues. The CDR3: CASSYDGVSSYNEQFF. The DNA for the CDR3 is TGTGCCAGCAGTTATGACGGCGTCAGCTCCTACAATGAGCAGTTCTTC.

This clonotype was detected only once. The final CDR3 position lacks the conserved phenylalanine or tryptophan, pointing to a likely read error. This chain links TRBV29-1 with TRBJ2-1; tentatively, D is TRBD2 (6 bases). V lost 6 bases, J lost 0 bases, and 15 bases lay in between. In germline, CDR1 is SQVTM, CDR2 ANQGSEA. This CDR3 spans 15 amino acids. The CDR3 protein is CSVGGAPGSYNEQFL. In DNA form, the CDR3 reads TGCAGCGTCGGCGGGGCCCCGGGCTCCTACAATGAGCAGTTCTTA.

In this sample, this clonotype turned up a few times. This chain uses TRBV29-1 with TRBJ1-1; D might be TRBD1 (5 bases). V lost 2 bases, J lost 3 bases, and 10 bases lay in between. The CDR3 loop spans 13 amino acids. CDR1 SQVTM and CDR2 ANQGSEA come from the germline V gene. The CDR3 is CSVEFREDTEAFF. The CDR3, as DNA: TGCAGCGTTGAATTCAGGGAGGACACTGAAGCTTTCTTT.

The V and J genes are TRBV14 and TRBJ2-2, with 9 bases that match TRBD2. The CDR3 is 14 residues long. V dropped 6 bases and J dropped 4; count of bases not matched to a gene: 3. Germline loops: CDR1 SGHDN, CDR2 FVKESK. The CDR3 region is CASRKAGGTGELFF. The CDR3 DNA sequence: TGTGCCAGCAGGAAAGCGGGAGGCACCGGGGAGCTGTTTTTT.

This clonotype was observed at least ten times. The CDR3 protein is CASSVFVTQYF. CDR3 nucleotides: TGCGCCAGCAGCGTTTTTGTGACCCAGTACTTC. The genes are TRBV5-1 and TRBJ2-5, with D unresolved. The CDR3 contains 11 residues. The ends were cut back, 4 bases at V and 7 bases at J, with 8 bases in the middle. Germline V lookup: CDR1 SGHRS, CDR2 YFSETQ.

The genes are TRBV12-3 or TRBV12-4 and TRBJ2-4; 9 nucleotides line up with TRBD1. V shed 10 bases, J shed 3 bases, and the junction held 19 bases outside the gene matches. This CDR3 is 18 amino acids long. For the CDR3, the DNA is TGTGCCATCAGCCGTATTGACGGGACAGGGTACGGCAAAAACATTCAGTACTTC. Residues: CAISRIDGTGYGKNIQYF.

The CDR3 reads CASSGTRGGNQPQHF. CDR3 in DNA: TGTGCCAGCAGTGGGACCCGCGGCGGCAATCAGCCCCAGCATTTT. The V and J genes are TRBV12-3 or TRBV12-4 and TRBJ1-5; D possibly corresponds to TRBD1 (5 bases). V lost 5 bases, J lost 2 bases, and 13 bases lay in between. The CDR3 consists of 15 residues.

This clonotype was recorded a few times. The V call is TRBV20-1, the J call TRBJ1-4; no clear D gene. V lost 6 bases and J 0 bases, leaving 8 bases between the germline ends. CDR1 is DFQATT, CDR2 SNEGSKA, per germline (reference sequence). This CDR3 contains 13 residues. CDR3 protein: CSARLPTNEKLFF. The CDR3 DNA reads TGCAGTGCCAGACTCCCAACTAATGAAAAACTGTTTTTT.